The clone carrying this T cell receptor (beta chain) was detected only once. These data originate in a study of T cell responses to AZD1222 COVID-19 vaccine. The CDR3 consists of 14 residues. Trimming shortened V by 2 bases and J by 3 bases, and 10 bases separated the two germline ends. CDR1 is LGHNA and CDR2 is YNFKEQ in the germline V gene. Sequenced by immunoSEQ multiplex PCR; TCRdb stores in-frame clones only, minus some. The table lists about 94,000 clones, 88% of them singletons. The chain employs TRBV4-2 and TRBJ2-5, with D possibly matching TRBD2 (6 bases). The TCR was taken from an adult who received the AZD1222 COVID-19 vaccine. The sequences come from peripheral blood, collected 28 days after the second AZD1222 dose. DNA for the CDR3: TGTGCCAGCAGCCAATTAGCGGAGGAAGAGACCCAGTACTTC. The encoded protein is CASSQLAEEETQYF.